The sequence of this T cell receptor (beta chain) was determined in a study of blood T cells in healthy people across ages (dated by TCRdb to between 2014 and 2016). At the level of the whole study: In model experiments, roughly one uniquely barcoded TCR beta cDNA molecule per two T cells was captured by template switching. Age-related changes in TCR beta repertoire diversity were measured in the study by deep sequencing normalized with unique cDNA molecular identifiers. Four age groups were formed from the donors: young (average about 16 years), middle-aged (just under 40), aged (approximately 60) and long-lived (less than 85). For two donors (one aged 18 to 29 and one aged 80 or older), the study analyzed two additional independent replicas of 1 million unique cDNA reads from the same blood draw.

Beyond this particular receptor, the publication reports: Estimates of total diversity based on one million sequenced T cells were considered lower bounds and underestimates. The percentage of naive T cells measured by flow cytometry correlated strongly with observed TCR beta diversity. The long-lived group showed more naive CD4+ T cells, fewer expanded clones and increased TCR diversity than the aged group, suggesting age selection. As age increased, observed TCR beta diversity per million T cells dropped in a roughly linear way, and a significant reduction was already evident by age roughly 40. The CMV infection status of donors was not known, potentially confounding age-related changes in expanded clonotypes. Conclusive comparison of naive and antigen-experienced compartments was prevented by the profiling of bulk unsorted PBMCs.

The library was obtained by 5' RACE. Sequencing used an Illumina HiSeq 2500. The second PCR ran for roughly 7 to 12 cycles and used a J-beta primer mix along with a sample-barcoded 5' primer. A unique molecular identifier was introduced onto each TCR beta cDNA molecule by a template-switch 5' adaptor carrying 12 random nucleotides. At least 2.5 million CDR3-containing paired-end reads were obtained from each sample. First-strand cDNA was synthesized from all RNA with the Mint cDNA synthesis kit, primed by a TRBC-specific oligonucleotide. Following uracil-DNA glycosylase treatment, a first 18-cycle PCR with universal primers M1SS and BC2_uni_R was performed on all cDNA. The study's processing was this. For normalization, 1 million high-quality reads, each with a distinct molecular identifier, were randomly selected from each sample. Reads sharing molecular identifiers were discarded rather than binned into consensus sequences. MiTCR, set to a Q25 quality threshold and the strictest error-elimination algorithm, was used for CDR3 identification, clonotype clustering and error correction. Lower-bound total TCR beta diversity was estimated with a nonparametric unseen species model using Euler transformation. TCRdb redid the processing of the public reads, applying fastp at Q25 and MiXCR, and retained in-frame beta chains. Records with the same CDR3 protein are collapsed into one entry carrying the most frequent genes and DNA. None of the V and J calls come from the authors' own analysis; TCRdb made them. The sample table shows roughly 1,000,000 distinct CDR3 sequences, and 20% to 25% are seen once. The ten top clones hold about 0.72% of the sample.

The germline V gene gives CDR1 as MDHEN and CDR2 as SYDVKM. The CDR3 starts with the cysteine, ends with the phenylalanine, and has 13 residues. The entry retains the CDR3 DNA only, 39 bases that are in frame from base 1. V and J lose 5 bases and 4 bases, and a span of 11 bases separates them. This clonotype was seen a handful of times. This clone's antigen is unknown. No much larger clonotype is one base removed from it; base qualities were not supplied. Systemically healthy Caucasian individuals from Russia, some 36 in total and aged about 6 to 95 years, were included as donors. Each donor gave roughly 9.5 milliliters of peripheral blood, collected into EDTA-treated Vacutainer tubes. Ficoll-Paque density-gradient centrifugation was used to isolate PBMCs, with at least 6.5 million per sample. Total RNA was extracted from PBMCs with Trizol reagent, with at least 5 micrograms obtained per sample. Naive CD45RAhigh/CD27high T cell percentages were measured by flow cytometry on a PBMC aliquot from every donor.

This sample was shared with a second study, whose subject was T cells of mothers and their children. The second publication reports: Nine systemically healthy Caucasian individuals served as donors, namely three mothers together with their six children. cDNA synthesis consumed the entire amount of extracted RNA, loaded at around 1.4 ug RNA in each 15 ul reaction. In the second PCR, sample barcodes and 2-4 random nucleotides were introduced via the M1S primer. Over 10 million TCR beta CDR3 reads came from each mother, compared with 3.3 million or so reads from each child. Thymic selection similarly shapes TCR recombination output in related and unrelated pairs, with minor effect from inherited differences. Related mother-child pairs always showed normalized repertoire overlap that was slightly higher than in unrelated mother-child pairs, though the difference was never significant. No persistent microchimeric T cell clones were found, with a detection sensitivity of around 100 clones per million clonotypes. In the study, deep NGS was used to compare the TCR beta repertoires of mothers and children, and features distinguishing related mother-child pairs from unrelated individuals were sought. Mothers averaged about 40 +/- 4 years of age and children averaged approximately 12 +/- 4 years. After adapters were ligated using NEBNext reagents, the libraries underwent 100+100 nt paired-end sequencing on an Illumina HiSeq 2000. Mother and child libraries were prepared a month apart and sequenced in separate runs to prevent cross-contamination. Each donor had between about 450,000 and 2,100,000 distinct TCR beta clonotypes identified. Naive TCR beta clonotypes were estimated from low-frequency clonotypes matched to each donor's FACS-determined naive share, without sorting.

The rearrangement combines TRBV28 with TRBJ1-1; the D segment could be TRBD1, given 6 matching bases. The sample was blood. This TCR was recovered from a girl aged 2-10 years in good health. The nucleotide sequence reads TGTGCCAGCAGTCCCTCAGGGGCCACTGAAGCTTTCTTT. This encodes CASSPSGATEAFF.